These T cell receptor beta chains were read from a single sample in a study of T cell responses to AZD1222 COVID-19 vaccine. TCRdb's copy holds only in-frame clones and misses some; the assay was immunoSEQ multiplex PCR. The table shows about 180,000 clones, with approximately 90% occurring only once. The sequencing used peripheral blood, collected 28 days after the second AZD1222 dose. The receptors here all came from an adult who received the AZD1222 COVID-19 vaccine. Both conserved end residues are part of each CDR3.

>TRBV5-1
CASSLRLAASTDTQYF
>TRBV7-2
CASSLAIGRGIQYF
>TRBV7-2
CASSLETRFGGGELFF
>TRBV28
CASSFGGSGRPDEQYF
>TRBV28
CAKGDSGNTEAFF
>TRBV4-2
CASSQDWTDTYEQYF
>TRBV5-6
CASSSQGYEQYF
>TRBV2
CASTGTGDRQPQHF
>TRBV6-5
CASTKTGRVDTEAFF
>TRBV24-1
CATSERGGGEAFF
>TRBV28
CASMRRGIGISYEQYF
>TRBV5-4
CASSLPPRAGNTEAFF
>TRBV2
CASRPAYSNQPQHF
>TRBV6-2/TRBV6-3
CASSYSITGGFNEQYF
>TRBV18
CASSQDRARDTEAFF
>TRBV2
CASSDPGLVF
>TRBV2
CASSEGSWNTEAFF
>TRBV21-1
CASSKRLGQPFSYNEQFF
>TRBV28
CASSFLGREDKNIQYF
>TRBV3-1/TRBV3-2
CASSQEGRGAKNTEAFF
>TRBV28
CASSHKEQYF
>TRBV29-1
CSVLQGDYGYTF
>TRBV19
CASSIDNRTPEGETQYF
>TRBV18
CASSPLAPETQYF
>TRBV2
CASHKMASGDYEQYF